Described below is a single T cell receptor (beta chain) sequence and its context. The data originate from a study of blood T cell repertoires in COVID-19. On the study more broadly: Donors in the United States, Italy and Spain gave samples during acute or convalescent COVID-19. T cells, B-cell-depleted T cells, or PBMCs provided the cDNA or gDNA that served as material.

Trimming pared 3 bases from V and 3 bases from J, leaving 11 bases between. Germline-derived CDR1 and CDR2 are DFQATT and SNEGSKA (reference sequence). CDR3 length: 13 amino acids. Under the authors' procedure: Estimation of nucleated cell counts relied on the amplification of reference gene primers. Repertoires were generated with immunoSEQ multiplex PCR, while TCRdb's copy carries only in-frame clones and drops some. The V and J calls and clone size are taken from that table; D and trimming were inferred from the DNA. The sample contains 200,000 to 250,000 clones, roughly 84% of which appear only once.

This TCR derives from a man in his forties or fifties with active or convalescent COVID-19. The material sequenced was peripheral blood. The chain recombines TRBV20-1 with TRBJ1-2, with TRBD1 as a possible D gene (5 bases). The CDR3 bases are TGCAGTGCTAGTAATACCAGGGACTATGGCTACACCTTC. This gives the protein CSASNTRDYGYTF.